Following are 15 T cell receptor beta chains from one sample sequenced in a study of OX40 agonist ivuxolimab in advanced cancers. Measured with immunoSEQ multiplex PCR; TCRdb has only the in-frame clones, and not every one. This sample has some 110,000 clones, with around 92% found just once. Specimen: CD4+ or CD8+ T cells sorted from blood, collected in a trial of the OX40 agonist ivuxolimab. Source of these receptors: an adult with an advanced solid tumor such as melanoma, head and neck, liver or kidney cancer.

This sequence joins TRBV28 and TRBJ2-2; no reliable D call. Germline loops: CDR1 MDHEN, CDR2 SYDVKM. Trimming pared 5 bases from V and 5 bases from J, leaving 12 bases between. The CDR3 is 14 residues long. For the CDR3, the DNA is TGTGCCAGCAGTCCACCCTATTTTACCGGGGAGCTGTTTTTT. It specifies CASSPPYFTGELFF.

This chain uses TRBV5-1 with TRBJ2-7; 7 nucleotides match TRBD1. With V trimmed by 4 bases and J by 2 bases, 6 bases remained unmatched. Germline CDR1 is SGHRS and CDR2 is YFSETQ. This CDR3 comprises 14 residues. In nucleotides, the CDR3 is TGCGCCAGCAGCCCAGGGACAGTAACCTACGAGCAGTACTTC. This sequence encodes CASSPGTVTYEQYF.

This chain links TRBV6-5 with TRBJ2-5, with TRBD1 matching over 10 bases. CDR1 MNHEY and CDR2 SVGAGI come from the germline V gene. CDR3 length: 16 amino acids. The ends lost 3 bases at V and 5 bases at J; junction bases unmatched: 9. CDR3 in amino acids: CASSYLTGTGAETQYF. DNA for the CDR3: TGTGCCAGCAGTTATCTAACCGGGACAGGGGCGGAGACCCAGTACTTC.

The gene calls are TRBV6-5 and TRBJ1-2; the D gene is possibly TRBD1 (5 bases). The germline V and J ends were trimmed by 0 bases and 10 bases, with 9 bases remaining between them. CDR1 MNHEY and CDR2 SVGAGI come from the germline V gene. The CDR3 contains 12 residues. CDR3 in DNA: TGTGCCAGCAGTTACTCGGGACGGCTCTACACCTTC. As protein: CASSYSGRLYTF.

This chain links TRBV7-3 with TRBJ2-1, with D perhaps being TRBD1 or TRBD2 (6 bases each). The CDR3 runs to 15 residues. The germline V gene has CDR1 SGHTA and CDR2 FQGTGA. V dropped 2 bases and J dropped 3 bases, with 11 bases sitting between them. The CDR3 spells CASSLVAGHYNEQFF. Written as DNA, the CDR3 is TGTGCCAGCAGCTTAGTGGCGGGACACTACAATGAGCAGTTCTTC. Based on the CDR3 plus reference TRBV7-3 and TRBJ2-1, the full variable domain is GAGVSQTPSNKVTEKGKYVELRCDPISGHTALYWYRQSLGQGPEFLIYFQGTGAADDSGLPNDRFFAVRPEGSVSTLKIQRTERGDSAVYLCASSLVAGHYNEQFFGPGTRLTVL.

The chain links TRBV27 to TRBJ1-2; D might be TRBD1 (6 bases). Germline lookup yields CDR1 MNHEY and CDR2 SMNVEV (reference sequence). With 4 bases removed from V and 5 bases from J, the gap between germline ends came to 14 bases. The CDR3 is made up of 14 amino acids. CDR3 DNA: TGTGCCAGCAGTTCAGAGGGGGGCCTTTATGGCTACACCTTC. It is translated as CASSSEGGLYGYTF.

This chain connects TRBV11-3 to TRBJ1-1; D possibly corresponds to TRBD1 (5 bases). The CDR3 runs 14 residues. V lost 3 bases and J 4 bases, leaving 12 bases between the germline ends. Looked up from germline, CDR1 is SGHNT and CDR2 is YENEEA. The CDR3 DNA sequence: TGTGCCAGCAGCTTCGAGGGGTTTGGCACTGAAGCTTTCTTT. This encodes CASSFEGFGTEAFF.

V usage is TRBV6-5 and J usage is TRBJ1-3; D is unresolved. Germline V gene sequence: CDR1 MNHEY, CDR2 SVGAGI. The germline V and J ends were trimmed by 6 bases and 1 base, with 10 bases remaining between them. The CDR3 is made up of 14 amino acids. CDR3 DNA sequence: TGTGCCAGCAGCGATGATATTTCTGGAAACACCATATATTTT. Amino acid sequence: CASSDDISGNTIYF.

This sequence joins TRBV7-9 and TRBJ2-7, with D perhaps given as TRBD1 or TRBD2 (5 bases each). This CDR3 has 15 amino acids. V was shortened by 4 bases and J by 5 bases, with 18 bases between the two germline ends. Germline V gene sequence: CDR1 SEHNR, CDR2 FQNEAQ (reference sequence). This CDR3 is CASSSSGTAEHEQYF. CDR3 bases: TGTGCCAGCAGCTCCTCCGGGACCGCTGAGCACGAGCAGTACTTC. The whole variable domain, remainder taken from reference TRBV7-9 and TRBJ2-7, is DTGVSQNPRHKITKRGQNVTFRCDPISEHNRLYWYRQTLGQGPEFLTYFQNEAQLEKSRLLSDRFSAERPKGSFSTLEIQRTEQGDSAMYLCASSSSGTAEHEQYFGPGTRLTVT.

The CDR3 bases are TGTGCCAGCAGTGAGCTCAGGGAATCTCAGCCCCAGCATTTT. This encodes CASSELRESQPQHF. The chain has TRBV6-1 and TRBJ1-5; perhaps TRBD1 as D (5 bases). Germline loops: CDR1 MNHNS, CDR2 SASEGT. CDR3 length: 14 amino acids. Trimming left V 3 bases short and J 6 bases short, with 12 bases between.

The rearrangement uses TRBV7-9 and TRBJ2-3; 13 nucleotides agree with TRBD2. The CDR3 sequence is 18 residues long. The trim removed 5 bases at V and 8 bases at J, leaving 16 bases unmatched. CDR1 and CDR2 (germline): SEHNR, FQNEAQ (reference sequence). In DNA, the CDR3 is TGTGCCAGCAGCCCGAGAGGACTAGCGGGAGTGGGTGGTTCTACGCAGTATTTT. Translating it yields CASSPRGLAGVGGSTQYF. The full variable domain, its missing parts supplied by reference TRBV7-9 and TRBJ2-3, is DTGVSQNPRHKITKRGQNVTFRCDPISEHNRLYWYRQTLGQGPEFLTYFQNEAQLEKSRLLSDRFSAERPKGSFSTLEIQRTEQGDSAMYLCASSPRGLAGVGGSTQYFGPGTRLTVL.

The chain employs TRBV7-9 and TRBJ1-4; TRBD1 agrees at 7 bases. The CDR3 has 15 amino acids. V dropped 3 bases and J dropped 10; count of bases not matched to a gene: 11. The germline V gene has CDR1 SEHNR and CDR2 FQNEAQ (reference sequence). The CDR3 coding sequence is TGTGCCAGCAGCTTGTCCCAACGACAGGGCGGAAAACTGTTTTTT. Translated, it gives CASSLSQRQGGKLFF. The full variable domain, its missing parts supplied by reference TRBV7-9 and TRBJ1-4, is DTGVSQNPRHKITKRGQNVTFRCDPISEHNRLYWYRQTLGQGPEFLTYFQNEAQLEKSRLLSDRFSAERPKGSFSTLEIQRTEQGDSAMYLCASSLSQRQGGKLFFGSGTQLSVL.

The J gene is TRBJ2-2, the V gene TRBV4-2; 10 nucleotides line up with TRBD2. Germline V gene data show CDR1 as LGHNA and CDR2 as YNFKEQ. The CDR3 is 19 amino acids. J lost 6 bases, V lost 1 base, and 14 bases had no gene match. CDR3 region: CASSQAPTASGSVAGELFF. In DNA form, the CDR3 reads TGTGCCAGCAGCCAAGCGCCCACGGCTAGCGGGAGTGTCGCCGGGGAGCTGTTTTTT.

This clone occurred a few times. The V gene is TRBV28, the J gene TRBJ1-3; no definite D call. This CDR3 is 10 amino acids long. The ends were cut back, 5 bases at V and 4 bases at J, with 0 bases in the middle. The V gene's germline CDR1 is MDHEN and CDR2 SYDVKM. The CDR3 is CASSGNTIYF. The CDR3 DNA is TGTGCCAGCAGTGGAAACACCATATATTTT.

This chain joins TRBV6-5 and TRBJ2-1, with 9 bases lining up with TRBD1. V gave up 6 bases and J gave up 8 bases; unmatched junction bases: 11. CDR3 size: 15 residues. Looked up from germline, CDR1 is MNHEY and CDR2 is SVGAGI. CDR3 residues: CASRSSGQGIDEQFF. DNA for the CDR3: TGTGCCAGCAGAAGTTCGGGACAGGGTATAGATGAGCAGTTCTTC.